This T cell receptor beta chain was observed in a study of response to subunit inactivated influenza vaccine. The germline V gene encodes CDR1 SGHVS and CDR2 FNYEAQ. The CDR3 consists of 16 residues. J lost 4 bases, V lost 1 base, and 6 bases had no gene match. In TCRdb, the RT-PCR reads were re-called with MiXCR into one record per CDR3 protein. The sample shows 180,000 or so distinct CDR3 sequences, more than 10% of them seen only once. Another study also made use of these data, one on T cells expressing NK-cell markers. Per that study: Scientists made TCR beta cDNA using 5'RACE template switching with UMIs. In 5 to 7 donors, dominant NKG2C+ clonotypes were roughly 1.0-7.5% of CD8+ T cells. These clonotypes, the leaders elsewhere, also led the CD3+CD56-NKG2C+ fraction in several donors.

This sequence originates from a man between 45 and 60 years old who received an inactivated influenza vaccine. The V call is TRBV7-6, the J call TRBJ2-1; TRBD2 agrees at 8 bases. Material: CD8+ T cells sorted from PBMCs, obtained 12 days after vaccination. CDR3 sequence (DNA): TGTGCCAGCAGCTTAGGGGGACTAGTAAAGTACAATGAGCAGTTCTTC. It specifies CASSLGGLVKYNEQFF.